A single sample is the source of the 15 T cell receptor beta chains below, sequenced in a study of OX40 agonist ivuxolimab in advanced cancers. Produced via immunoSEQ multiplex PCR; TCRdb's table is partial and in-frame only. This repertoire shows about 20,000 clones, approximately 72% found once; its top ten account for roughly 22%. The sample here was CD4+ or CD8+ T cells sorted from blood, taken in a trial of the OX40 agonist ivuxolimab. Source of these receptors: an adult with an advanced solid tumor such as melanoma, head and neck, liver or kidney cancer.

This clone was recorded only once. The rearrangement uses TRBV7-2 and TRBJ1-5; D might be TRBD1 (5 bases). Trimming took 5 bases from V and 0 from J, leaving 11 bases between them. Germline assignment: CDR1 SGHTA and CDR2 FQGNSA. The CDR3 consists of 15 residues. This chain's CDR3 is CASSDRQYSNQPQHF. CDR3 DNA: TGTGCCAGCAGCGATCGACAGTATAGCAATCAGCCCCAGCATTTT.

Concerning this clone itself: The sample holds other DNA sequences that translate to the same CDR3. The V gene is TRBV19, the J gene TRBJ2-7; 10 bases fit TRBD2. The CDR3 runs to 14 residues. The V and J ends lost 3 bases and 4 bases, in that order; junction bases with no gene match: 3. Germline V gene data show CDR1 as LNHDA and CDR2 as SQIVND (reference sequence). CDR3 sequence reads: CASSISGGAYEQYF. The DNA for the CDR3 is TGTGCCAGTAGTATCAGCGGGGGGGCTTACGAGCAGTACTTC.

As to this clone: The junction differs from germline at one of its ends, possibly a read error. The chain uses TRBV7-3 and TRBJ1-6; tentatively, D is TRBD1 (6 bases). Germline V lookup: CDR1 SGHTA, CDR2 FQGTGA. The CDR3 sequence is 18 residues long. This CDR3 reads CASSPRQVLSSYNSPLHF. In DNA form, the CDR3 reads TGCGCCAGCAGCCCGAGACAGGTTCTGAGCTCCTATAATTCACCCCTCCACTTT.

This clone was counted a few times. The chain recombines TRBV7-3 with TRBJ2-2; D is possibly TRBD2 (5 bases). The CDR3 length is 13 residues. Germline CDR1 reads SGHTA; CDR2 reads FQGTGA. The V end was cut by 1 base, the J end by 7 bases, with 7 bases between. The CDR3 nucleotides are TGTGCCAGCAGCTTAAGAGGGAACGGGGAGCTGTTTTTT. Its protein product is CASSLRGNGELFF.

The rearrangement links TRBV9 to TRBJ2-1; 7 bases match TRBD2. The junction had 10 bases not matched to a gene; V was cut back by 4 bases and J by 3 bases. The germline gives CDR1 SGDLS, CDR2 YYNGEE. The CDR3 has 16 residues. The CDR3 loop is CASSRGGDYFYNEQFF. DNA for the CDR3: TGTGCCAGCAGCAGAGGAGGGGACTACTTCTACAATGAGCAGTTCTTC.

V gene TRBV14 combines with J gene TRBJ2-1; D unresolved. The CDR3 contains 14 residues. The germline V gene encodes CDR1 SGHDN and CDR2 FVKESK. V dropped 4 bases and J dropped 4 bases, with 11 bases sitting between them. CDR3 nucleotides: TGTGCCAGCAGCCGGAGACTCCAGTACAATGAGCAGTTCTTC. Translation gives CASSRRLQYNEQFF.

The rearrangement joins TRBV29-1 to TRBJ1-1; no clear D. The CDR3 runs to 12 residues. Per the germline V gene, CDR1 is SQVTM and CDR2 is ANQGSEA. The V gene lost 3 bases and the J gene lost 0 bases, with 5 bases spanning the gap. CDR3 sequence reads: CSVDSVNTEAFF. The CDR3, as DNA: TGCAGCGTTGATTCAGTGAACACTGAAGCTTTCTTT.

V usage is TRBV7-9 and J usage is TRBJ2-3; D is possibly TRBD1 or TRBD2 (5 bases each). Trimming removed 7 bases at V and 6 bases at J, with 17 bases between. CDR1 and CDR2 from the germline V gene are SEHNR and FQNEAQ (reference sequence). The CDR3 extends over 14 amino acids. In nucleotides, the CDR3 is TGTGCCAGCACCGGAGAGGGGTCGTGGGATACGCAGTATTTT. Encoded protein: CASTGEGSWDTQYF.

V and J are TRBV27 and TRBJ1-1; TRBD1 might be the D (6 bases). CDR3 length equals 14 residues. V shed 8 bases and J shed 1 base, with 14 bases lying between them. CDR1 and CDR2 from the germline V gene are MNHEY and SMNVEV (reference sequence). This CDR3 reads CASGRTASNTEAFF. As DNA, the CDR3 is TGTGCCAGCGGGAGGACAGCATCGAACACTGAAGCTTTCTTT.

This rearrangement joins TRBV28 to TRBJ1-5; maybe TRBD1 (5 bases). Germline assignment: CDR1 MDHEN and CDR2 SYDVKM. The CDR3 is made up of 15 amino acids. V lost 8 bases and J 1 base, leaving 15 bases between the germline ends. The DNA of the CDR3 is TGTGCCAGCGGACGGGGGATTCTGAGCAATCAGCCCCAGCATTTT. Protein product: CASGRGILSNQPQHF.

The gene calls are TRBV4-3 and TRBJ1-3, with a tentative D call TRBD1 (6 bases). V gave up 0 bases and J gave up 1 base, with 13 bases separating them. In germline, CDR1 is LGHNA, CDR2 YSLEER. CDR3 length: 17 amino acids. The CDR3: CASSQDNQGWSGNTIYF. The CDR3 DNA reads TGCGCCAGCAGCCAAGATAACCAGGGGTGGTCTGGAAACACCATATATTTT.

This clone has only a few counts. The J gene is TRBJ1-1, the V gene TRBV19; D gene unclear. The CDR3 sequence is 11 residues long. The V and J ends lost 4 bases and 5 bases respectively, with 5 bases between them. The germline V gene encodes CDR1 LNHDA and CDR2 SQIVND (reference sequence). In DNA form, the CDR3 reads TGTGCCAGTAGTACCCATACTGAAGCTTTCTTT. Translated, it gives CASSTHTEAFF.

The chain uses TRBV10-2 and TRBJ2-3; TRBD2 matches at 8 bases. Trimming took 2 bases from V and 2 from J; bases not matched to a gene: 6. Germline assignment: CDR1 WSHSY and CDR2 SAAADI. This CDR3 region has 16 residues. The CDR3 region has the DNA TGCGCCAGCAGTGAGCCTGGCGGGGGGCCCACAGATACGCAGTATTTT. This encodes CASSEPGGGPTDTQYF.

The chain recombines TRBV6-5 with TRBJ1-1; 7 bases are shared with TRBD1. Germline V gene data show CDR1 as MNHEY and CDR2 as SVGAGI. This CDR3 comprises 14 residues. V shed 4 bases and J 1 base; nucleotides not matched to a gene: 3. The DNA of the CDR3 is TGTGCCAGCAGTTCACGGACAGGGAACACTGAAGCTTTCTTT. The encoded protein is CASSSRTGNTEAFF.

V and J are TRBV30 and TRBJ2-3; D is ambiguous. This CDR3 comprises 12 residues. CDR1 GTSNPN and CDR2 SVGIG come from the germline V gene (reference sequence). V gave up 3 bases and J gave up 5 bases, with 9 bases separating them. Here the CDR3 DNA reads TGTGCCTGGAGCTCAATCGGAGATACGCAGTATTTT. This sequence encodes CAWSSIGDTQYF. Complete variable domain (other parts from reference TRBV30 and TRBJ2-3): SQTIHQWPATLVQPVGSPLSLECTVEGTSNPNLYWYRQAAGRGLQLLFYSVGIGQISSEVPQNLSASRPQDRQFILSSKKLLLSDSGFYLCAWSSIGDTQYFGPGTRLTVL.